This entry lists 19 T cell receptor beta chains sequenced from one sample in a study of OX40 agonist ivuxolimab in advanced cancers. The repertoire was sequenced with immunoSEQ multiplex PCR; TCRdb's copy has only in-frame clones and lacks some. Of about 31,000 clones listed, around 87% were seen once; the top ten hold under 30%. The sample consisted of CD4+ or CD8+ T cells sorted from blood, taken in a trial of the OX40 agonist ivuxolimab. These TCRs come from an adult with an advanced solid tumor such as melanoma, head and neck, liver or kidney cancer.

The rearrangement uses TRBV6-1 and TRBJ1-3, with unresolved D. The CDR3 is 13 amino acids. The germline V gene has CDR1 MNHNS and CDR2 SASEGT. V was pared by 4 bases and J by 1 base, with 5 bases between. CDR3 DNA sequence: TGTGCCAGCAGTGGGGTATCTGGAAACACCATATATTTT. It translates to CASSGVSGNTIYF.

J is TRBJ2-3 and V is TRBV10-2, with TRBD2 identical over 11 bases. The junction had 5 bases not matched to a gene; V was cut back by 6 bases and J by 0 bases. Germline CDR1 is WSHSY and CDR2 is SAAADI. The CDR3 has 16 amino acids. This CDR3 is CASSGLAGPSTDTQYF. As DNA, the CDR3 is TGCGCCAGCAGCGGACTAGCGGGCCCTAGCACAGATACGCAGTATTTT.

This chain links TRBV11-3 with TRBJ1-1; 7 bases fit TRBD1. The CDR3 runs to 17 residues. With 1 base clipped from V and 2 bases from J, the junction kept 10 bases outside the gene matches. From germline, CDR1 is SGHNT and CDR2 YENEEA. The CDR3 spells CASSLGGTENVNTEAFF. In nucleotides, the CDR3 is TGTGCCAGCAGCTTAGGGGGGACAGAAAATGTCAACACTGAAGCTTTCTTT.

The chain has TRBV28 and TRBJ2-1; possible D gene TRBD2, 6 bases. The germline gives CDR1 MDHEN, CDR2 SYDVKM. This CDR3 contains 17 residues. The ends were cut back, 4 bases at V and 9 bases at J, with 25 bases in the middle. CDR3 nucleotides: TGTGCCAGCAGTTCCCCCCCAAGCGATCGGGGAGGCGGTGAGCAGTTCTTC. Translation: CASSSPPSDRGGGEQFF.

This clone is medium-sized within its sample. This sequence joins TRBV28 and TRBJ2-7; either TRBD1 or TRBD2 may fit D (7 bases each). Germline V gene lookup returns CDR1 MDHEN and CDR2 SYDVKM. The V end was cut by 3 bases, the J end by 2 bases, with 17 bases between. CDR3 size: 16 residues. The CDR3 bases are TGTGCCAGCAGTTTCGCGCGGGGAGGGGGCGCCTACGAGCAGTACTTC. Protein product: CASSFARGGGAYEQYF.

This chain connects TRBV6-1 to TRBJ2-1, with 12 bases fitting TRBD2. Per the germline V gene, CDR1 is MNHNS and CDR2 is SASEGT. Losses at the gene ends were 8 bases for V and 9 bases for J; bases not matched to a gene: 8. This CDR3 is 14 amino acids long. DNA of the CDR3: TGTGCCAGCGGGGGACTAGCGGGCAGAACTGAGCAGTTCTTC. Protein product: CASGGLAGRTEQFF.

The chain is built from TRBV14 and TRBJ2-3, with unresolved D. Germline V gene data show CDR1 as SGHDN and CDR2 as FVKESK. The CDR3 length is 14 residues. Trimming shortened V by 2 bases and J by 2 bases, and 8 bases separated the two germline ends. In DNA form, the CDR3 reads TGTGCCAGCAGCCAATACCTAGACACAGATACGCAGTATTTT. Its protein is CASSQYLDTDTQYF. Complete variable domain (other parts from reference TRBV14 and TRBJ2-3): EAGVTQFPSHSVIEKGQTVTLRCDPISGHDNLYWYRRVMGKEIKFLLHFVKESKQDESGMPNNRFLAERTGGTYSTLKVQPAELEDSGVYFCASSQYLDTDTQYFGPGTRLTVL.

The V call is TRBV5-6, the J call TRBJ1-1; 7 nucleotides agree with TRBD1. This CDR3 is 15 amino acids long. CDR1 SGHDT and CDR2 YYEEEE come from the germline V gene. J lost 0 bases, V lost 3 bases, and 5 bases had no gene match. The chain's CDR3 is CASSYSTGMNTEAFF. Written as DNA, the CDR3 is TGTGCCAGCAGCTATTCGACAGGGATGAACACTGAAGCTTTCTTT.

The chain couples TRBV28 to TRBJ1-4; D possibly corresponds to TRBD1 (5 bases). The V gene's germline CDR1 is MDHEN and CDR2 SYDVKM. V was cut by 6 bases and J by 4 bases, with 15 bases left in between. This CDR3 contains 15 residues. The DNA for the CDR3 is TGTGCCAGCAGACCATCCGGGACTAATAATGAAAAACTGTTTTTT. This sequence encodes CASRPSGTNNEKLFF. Drawing the rest from reference TRBV28 and TRBJ1-4, the complete variable domain is DVKVTQSSRYLVKRTGEKVFLECVQDMDHENMFWYRQDPGLGLRLIYFSYDVKMKEKGDIPEGYSVSREKKERFSLILESASTNQTSMYLCASRPSGTNNEKLFFGSGTQLSVL.

The chain recombines TRBV5-1 with TRBJ2-1; 11 bases fit TRBD1. Germline assignment: CDR1 SGHRS and CDR2 YFSETQ. The V segment lost 2 bases and the J segment 9 bases; nucleotides outside the gene matches: 7. This CDR3 spans 15 amino acids. CDR3 sequence (DNA): TGCGCCAGCAGCTTCGACGGGACAGGGGGATTTGAGCAGTTCTTC. Translation gives CASSFDGTGGFEQFF.

V usage is TRBV7-6 and J usage is TRBJ2-1, with 8 bases that match TRBD2. CDR1 SGHVS and CDR2 FNYEAQ come from the germline V gene. Trimming cost V 1 base and J 7 bases; bases outside gene matches: 3. There are 14 residues in the CDR3. CDR3 nucleotides: TGTGCCAGCAGCTTAGGCCTAGCGGGTAATGAGCAGTTCTTC. It specifies CASSLGLAGNEQFF. The full variable domain, with the rest looked up from reference TRBV7-6 and TRBJ2-1, is GAGVSQSPRYKVTKRGQDVALRCDPISGHVSLYWYRQALGQGPEFLTYFNYEAQQDKSGLPNDRFSAERPEGSISTLTIQRTEQRDSAMYRCASSLGLAGNEQFFGPGTRLTVL.

This clone is termed medium-sized (0.01 to 0.1%). V gene TRBV4-2 combines with J gene TRBJ2-7, with D perhaps matching TRBD1 or TRBD2 (5 bases each). The germline V gene has CDR1 LGHNA and CDR2 YNFKEQ. CDR3 length equals 14 residues. The V gene lost 4 bases and the J gene lost 4 bases, with 14 bases spanning the gap. The CDR3 protein is CASSPLGETYEQYF. The CDR3 DNA sequence: TGTGCCAGCAGCCCTTTGGGGGAGACTTACGAGCAGTACTTC.

The chain is built from TRBV5-1 and TRBJ2-2, with D unclear. Germline lookup yields CDR1 SGHRS and CDR2 YFSETQ. This CDR3 is built from 16 residues. The V end lost 0 bases, the J end lost 6 bases, and 15 bases lay between the germline ends. The CDR3 region has the DNA TGCGCCAGCAGCTTGGTTGGCGGCCATCTCGCCGGGGAGCTGTTTTTT. Its protein is CASSLVGGHLAGELFF.

The chain combines TRBV28 with TRBJ1-1, with TRBD1 matching 9 bases. The ends lost 2 bases at V and 6 bases at J; junction bases unmatched: 4. CDR1 is MDHEN, CDR2 SYDVKM, per germline. The CDR3 has 14 amino acids. The CDR3, as DNA: TGTGCCAGCAGTTTAAACAGGGGGCGCGCTGAAGCTTTCTTT. Protein: CASSLNRGRAEAFF.

The CDR3 nucleotides are TGTGCCAGTAGTATAGCCCTAGCGGGAGCGGGGGTACAAGAGACCCAGTACTTC. Translating it yields CASSIALAGAGVQETQYF. The chain carries TRBV19 and TRBJ2-5, with TRBD2 matching over 10 bases. There are 18 residues in the CDR3. Trimming at V came to 1 base and at J to 2 bases, leaving 10 bases not matched to a gene. The germline CDR1 and CDR2 sequences are LNHDA and SQIVND (reference sequence).

The chain uses TRBV7-9 and TRBJ1-1; D perhaps matches TRBD1 (6 bases). The CDR3 sequence is 14 residues long. Germline CDR1 reads SEHNR; CDR2 reads FQNEAQ (reference sequence). Deletions cut 2 bases from V and 1 base from J, with 8 bases between. The CDR3: CASSLRTENTEAFF. CDR3 bases: TGTGCCAGCAGCTTACGGACAGAGAACACTGAAGCTTTCTTT.

This chain links TRBV19 with TRBJ2-7, with D possibly matching TRBD1 (5 bases). CDR1 is LNHDA, CDR2 SQIVND, per germline (reference sequence). Trimming stripped 3 bases from V and 0 bases from J, with 9 bases between. The CDR3 covers 14 residues. The CDR3 nucleotides are TGTGCCAGTAGTATGGGGCAGAGCTCCTACGAGCAGTACTTC. It codes for CASSMGQSSYEQYF. Full variable domain (outside the CDR3, taken from reference TRBV19 and TRBJ2-7): DGGITQSPKYLFRKEGQNVTLSCEQNLNHDAMYWYRQDPGQGLRLIYYSQIVNDFQKGDIAEGYSVSREKKESFPLTVTSAQKNPTAFYLCASSMGQSSYEQYFGPGTRLTVT.

This sequence joins TRBV19 and TRBJ2-3, with 14 bases identical to TRBD2. V gave up 6 bases and J gave up 1 base; unmatched junction bases: 0. This CDR3 comprises 15 residues. Looked up from germline, CDR1 is LNHDA and CDR2 is SQIVND (reference sequence). In DNA, the CDR3 is TGTGCCAGTAGGGGACTAGCGGGAGGCACAGATACGCAGTATTTT. This sequence encodes CASRGLAGGTDTQYF.

This sequence joins TRBV4-1 and TRBJ2-5; perhaps D is TRBD1 or TRBD2 (5 bases each). CDR3 length: 16 amino acids. V lost 0 bases and J lost 5, with 16 bases in between. Germline CDR1 is MGHRA and CDR2 is YSYEKL. CDR3 bases: TGCGCCAGCAGCCAAGATTATGGGGGAGTGGGTGAGACCCAGTACTTC. Its translation is CASSQDYGGVGETQYF.